This TCR beta chain was recorded in a study of T cell repertoires in cytomegalovirus infection. MiXCR, run by TCRdb on the reads, gives a single entry per CDR3 protein. The sample includes 700,000 to 950,000 distinct CDR3 sequences, approximately 32% seen only once; the top ten take roughly 12%. In the case of this clonotype: The antigen is not known.

V was trimmed by 4 bases and J by 1 base, leaving 17 bases between them. The germline V gene has CDR1 SQVTM and CDR2 ANQGSEA. The CDR3 covers 15 residues. Sample: cultured CD8+ T cells from PBMCs, taken from culture after CMV antigen stimulation. The sequence was obtained from a human donor in good health (CMV status not recorded). Some clones in this sample may be carry-over from other donors' samples. The chain recombines TRBV29-1 with TRBJ2-7, with D possibly matching TRBD1 (5 bases). The DNA for the CDR3 is TGCAGCGTTGCAGTTTTGGGGCGCCCTTCCTACGAGCAGTACTTC. It codes for CSVAVLGRPSYEQYF.